This TCR beta chain was recorded in a study of monozygotic twins with inflammatory bowel disease. General study points: Patient repertoires may carry noise from differing immunosuppressive treatments. Clonotypes shared with others were fewer in IBD patients than in healthy twins, especially with disease activity.

Germline CDR1 SGHTA, CDR2 FQGNSA. CDR3 length: 14 amino acids. In regard to this clonotype: The antigen remains unidentified.

TCRdb re-called the 5' RACE reads; one entry per CDR3 protein, DNA not given. The specimen's table records approximately 200,000 distinct CDR3 sequences. The clonotype comes from a human donor with ulcerative colitis or Crohn's disease, or a healthy co-twin of an affected twin (not recorded which). This chain links TRBV7-2 with TRBJ2-3; TCRdb gives TRBD2 as the D gene, but with no DNA this cannot be confirmed. The sample was blood. CDR3 protein: CAGSLGATLDTQYF. Supplemented by reference TRBV7-2 and TRBJ2-3, the full variable domain reads GAGVSQSPSNKVTEKGKDVELRCDPISGHTALYWYRQSLGQGLEFLIYFQGNSAPDKSGLPSDRFSAERTGGSVSTLTIQRTQQEDSAVYLCAGSLGATLDTQYFGPGTRLTVL.